The present TCR beta chain was sequenced within a study of cytomegalovirus exposure and HLA in healthy donors. Whole-study context: When 350 to 400 donors were genotyped, more than 70% of them were found to fall in the Caucasian-associated ancestry cluster.

Trimming stripped 3 bases from V and 5 bases from J, with 19 bases between. Germline V CDR1 and CDR2: WSHSY, SAAADI. This CDR3 region has 16 residues. Concerning this clone itself: Antigen: not known.

The PCR had 60 Vbeta and 13 Jbeta primers. Data came from immunoSEQ multiplex PCR; TCRdb stores just in-frame clones and leaves some out. Found here are around 100,000 clones, roughly 74% of them singletons; the top ten hold 0.85% to 0.9%. General study results and limits: TCR association rates varied by HLA locus in a later analysis, with DRB1 highest and HLA-C lowest.

The sequencing input was PBMCs. The V call is TRBV10-2, the J call TRBJ2-5; maybe TRBD2 (6 bases). This TCR came from a woman between 25 and 40 years old in good health and CMV-seronegative. Written as DNA, the CDR3 is TGCGCCAGCAGTGATAGCCCCGCGGGATTTGGGGAGACCCAGTACTTC. It specifies CASSDSPAGFGETQYF.